This paragraph reports one TCR beta chain. Its antigen is as yet unknown. Libraries were prepared by immunoSEQ multiplex PCR; TCRdb keeps only in-frame clonotypes and omits some of them. The sample lists around 74,000 clones, 70% to 90% seen once, with roughly 5.5% in the top ten. Germline assignment: CDR1 SGHVS and CDR2 FQNEAQ. The V and J ends lost 1 base and 1 base respectively, with 14 bases between them. The CDR3 spans 18 residues. The record originates from a study of OX40 agonist ivuxolimab in advanced cancers. Study-wide context: The diagnoses of dose-escalation patients were hepatocellular carcinoma, melanoma, renal cell or head and neck cancer. Three patients showed partial responses: one hepatocellular carcinoma and two cutaneous melanoma cases.

Findings and caveats of the study: Clonal expansion by week 6 occurred in CD4+ and CD8+ blood T cells (at 0.1 to 3.0 mg/kg). Compared with CD4+, CD8+ T cells on average had more expanded clones.

V is TRBV7-8 and J is TRBJ1-6; D is unclear. The specimen was CD4+ or CD8+ T cells sorted from blood, collected in a trial of the OX40 agonist ivuxolimab. This clonotype originated in an adult with an advanced solid tumor such as melanoma, head and neck, liver or kidney cancer. CDR3 region: CASSLGRIKISYNSPLHF. The CDR3 DNA is TGTGCCAGCAGCTTAGGACGGATCAAAATTTCCTATAATTCACCCCTCCACTTT.